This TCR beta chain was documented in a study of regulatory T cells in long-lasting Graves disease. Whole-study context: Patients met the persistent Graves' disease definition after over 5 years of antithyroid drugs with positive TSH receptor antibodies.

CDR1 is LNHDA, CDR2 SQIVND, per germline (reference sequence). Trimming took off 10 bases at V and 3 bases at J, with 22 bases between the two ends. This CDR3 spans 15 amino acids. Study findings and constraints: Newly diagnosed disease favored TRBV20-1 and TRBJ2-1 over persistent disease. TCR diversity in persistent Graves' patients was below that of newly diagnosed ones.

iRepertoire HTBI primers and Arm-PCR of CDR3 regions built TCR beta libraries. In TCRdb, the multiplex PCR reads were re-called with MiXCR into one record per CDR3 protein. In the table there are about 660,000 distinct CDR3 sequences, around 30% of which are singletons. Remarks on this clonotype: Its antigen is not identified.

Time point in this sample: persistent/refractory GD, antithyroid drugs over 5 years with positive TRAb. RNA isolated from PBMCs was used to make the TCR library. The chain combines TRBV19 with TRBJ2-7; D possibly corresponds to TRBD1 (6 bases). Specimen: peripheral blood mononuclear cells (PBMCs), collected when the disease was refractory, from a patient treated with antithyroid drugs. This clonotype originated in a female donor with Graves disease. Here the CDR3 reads CATTPSWGPNYEQYF. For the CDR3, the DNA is TGTGCCACCACGCCCTCGTGGGGGCCTAACTACGAGCAGTACTTC.